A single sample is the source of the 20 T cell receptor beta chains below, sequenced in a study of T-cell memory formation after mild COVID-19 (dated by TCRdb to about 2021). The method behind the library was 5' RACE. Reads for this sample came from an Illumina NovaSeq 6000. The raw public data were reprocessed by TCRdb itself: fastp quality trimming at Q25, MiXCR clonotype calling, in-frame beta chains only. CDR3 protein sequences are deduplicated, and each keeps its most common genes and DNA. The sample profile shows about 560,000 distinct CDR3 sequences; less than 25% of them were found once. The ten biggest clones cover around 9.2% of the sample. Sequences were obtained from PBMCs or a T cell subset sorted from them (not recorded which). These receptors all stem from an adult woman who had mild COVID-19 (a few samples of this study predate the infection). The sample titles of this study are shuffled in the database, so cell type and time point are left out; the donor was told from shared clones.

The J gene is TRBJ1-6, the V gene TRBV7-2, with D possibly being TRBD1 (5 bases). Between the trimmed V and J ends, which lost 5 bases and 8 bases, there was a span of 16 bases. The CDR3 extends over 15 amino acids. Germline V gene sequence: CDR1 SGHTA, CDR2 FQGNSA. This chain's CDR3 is CASSPRDLWHSPLHF. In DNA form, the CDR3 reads TGTGCCAGCAGCCCGAGGGACCTATGGCATTCACCCCTCCACTTT. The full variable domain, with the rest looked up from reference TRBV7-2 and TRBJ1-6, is GAGVSQSPSNKVTEKGKDVELRCDPISGHTALYWYRQSLGQGLEFLIYFQGNSAPDKSGLPSDRFSAERTGGSVSTLTIQRTQQEDSAVYLCASSPRDLWHSPLHFGNGTRLTVT.

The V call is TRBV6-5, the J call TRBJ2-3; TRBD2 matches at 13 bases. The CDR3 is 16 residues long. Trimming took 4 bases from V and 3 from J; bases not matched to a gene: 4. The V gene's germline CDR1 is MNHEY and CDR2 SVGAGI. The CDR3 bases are TGTGCCAGCAGTTGGGAGACTAGCGGGAGGACAGATACGCAGTATTTT. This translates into CASSWETSGRTDTQYF.

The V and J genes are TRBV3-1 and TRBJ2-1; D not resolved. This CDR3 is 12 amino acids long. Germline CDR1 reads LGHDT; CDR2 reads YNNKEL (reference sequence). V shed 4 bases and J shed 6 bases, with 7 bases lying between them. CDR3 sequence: CASSRDINEQFF. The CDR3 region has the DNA TGTGCCAGCAGCCGAGATATCAATGAGCAGTTCTTC.

The CDR3 sequence: CASSGPAQGRSYEQYF. Here the CDR3 DNA reads TGTGCCAGCAGTGGCCCAGCCCAGGGGCGCTCCTACGAGCAGTACTTC. The V and J genes are TRBV25-1 and TRBJ2-7; perhaps TRBD1 as D (6 bases). Germline V CDR1 and CDR2: MGHDK, SYGVNS. Trimming removed 4 bases at V and 0 bases at J, with 16 bases between. CDR3 length: 16 residues.

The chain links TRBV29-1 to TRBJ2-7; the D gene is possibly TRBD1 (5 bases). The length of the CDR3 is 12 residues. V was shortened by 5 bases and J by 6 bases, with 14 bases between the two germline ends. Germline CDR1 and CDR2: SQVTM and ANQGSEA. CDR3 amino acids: CSVQSGYGEQYF. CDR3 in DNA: TGCAGCGTTCAGTCAGGGTACGGCGAGCAGTACTTC.

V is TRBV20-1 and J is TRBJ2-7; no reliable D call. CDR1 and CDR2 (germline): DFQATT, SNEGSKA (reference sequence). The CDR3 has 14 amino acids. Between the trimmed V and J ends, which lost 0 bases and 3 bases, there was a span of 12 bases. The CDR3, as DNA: TGCAGTGCTAGAGATCACAGAGATTACTACGAGCAGTACTTC. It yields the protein CSARDHRDYYEQYF.

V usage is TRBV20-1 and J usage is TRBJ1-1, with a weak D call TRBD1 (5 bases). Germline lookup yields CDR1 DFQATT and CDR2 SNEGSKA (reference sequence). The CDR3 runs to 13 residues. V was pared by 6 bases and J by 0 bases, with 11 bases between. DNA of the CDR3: TGCAGTGCAACCGACAGCATGAACACTGAAGCTTTCTTT. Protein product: CSATDSMNTEAFF.

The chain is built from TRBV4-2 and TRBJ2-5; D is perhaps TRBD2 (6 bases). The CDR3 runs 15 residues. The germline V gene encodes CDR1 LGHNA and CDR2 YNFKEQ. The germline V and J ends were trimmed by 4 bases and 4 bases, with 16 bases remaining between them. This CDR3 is CASSLTTGVGETQYF. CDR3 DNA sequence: TGTGCCAGCAGCCTCACGACGGGGGTGGGAGAGACCCAGTACTTC.

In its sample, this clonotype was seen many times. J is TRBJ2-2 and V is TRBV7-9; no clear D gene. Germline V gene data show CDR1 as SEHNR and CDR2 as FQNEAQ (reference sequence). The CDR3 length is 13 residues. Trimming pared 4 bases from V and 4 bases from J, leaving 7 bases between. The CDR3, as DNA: TGTGCCAGCAGCTCTACGGGCACCGGGGAGCTGTTTTTT. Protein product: CASSSTGTGELFF.

The CDR3 protein is CASSLGLGGSGPDTQYF. The CDR3 DNA reads as TGCGCCAGCAGCTTGGGTCTAGGCGGGAGTGGTCCAGATACGCAGTATTTT. J is TRBJ2-3 and V is TRBV5-1; 7 bases agree with TRBD2. The CDR3 length is 17 residues. Germline CDR1 SGHRS, CDR2 YFSETQ. The V gene end was trimmed by 0 bases and the J gene end by 4 bases; junction bases not matched to a gene: 11.

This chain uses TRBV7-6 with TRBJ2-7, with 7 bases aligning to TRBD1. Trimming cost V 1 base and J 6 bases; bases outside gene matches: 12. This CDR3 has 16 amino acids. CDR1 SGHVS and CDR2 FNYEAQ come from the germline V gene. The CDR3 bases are TGTGCCAGCAGCTTAGAGGGGACAGCCTTTGGCGGCGAGCAGTACTTC. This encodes CASSLEGTAFGGEQYF.

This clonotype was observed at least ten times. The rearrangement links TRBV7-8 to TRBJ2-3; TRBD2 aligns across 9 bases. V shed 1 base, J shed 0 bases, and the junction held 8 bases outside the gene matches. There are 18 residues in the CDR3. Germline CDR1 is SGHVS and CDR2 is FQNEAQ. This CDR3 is CASSLEWRGGSSTDTQYF. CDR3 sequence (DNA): TGTGCCAGCAGCTTAGAGTGGCGGGGGGGATCTAGCACAGATACGCAGTATTTT.

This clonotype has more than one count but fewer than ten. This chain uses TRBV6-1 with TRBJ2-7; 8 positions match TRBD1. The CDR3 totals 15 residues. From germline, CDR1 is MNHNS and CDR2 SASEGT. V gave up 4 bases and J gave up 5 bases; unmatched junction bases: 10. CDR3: CASSAPGQGIHEQYF. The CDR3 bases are TGTGCCAGCAGTGCCCCAGGACAGGGAATCCACGAGCAGTACTTC.

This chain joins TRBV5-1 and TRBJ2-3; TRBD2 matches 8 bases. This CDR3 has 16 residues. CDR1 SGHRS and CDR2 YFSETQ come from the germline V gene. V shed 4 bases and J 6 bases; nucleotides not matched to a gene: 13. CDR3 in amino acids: CASSGTGTRSWDTQYF. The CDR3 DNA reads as TGCGCCAGCAGCGGCACCGGGACTAGAAGCTGGGATACGCAGTATTTT.

The CDR3 DNA is TGTGCCAGCAGTTTCTCGGGGGTCCGCCGCTACGAGCAGTACTTC. Protein: CASSFSGVRRYEQYF. This chain uses TRBV27 with TRBJ2-7, with D perhaps matching TRBD2 (6 bases). Trimming shortened V by 3 bases and J by 3 bases, and 15 bases separated the two germline ends. The germline gives CDR1 MNHEY, CDR2 SMNVEV (reference sequence). The CDR3 sequence is 15 residues long.

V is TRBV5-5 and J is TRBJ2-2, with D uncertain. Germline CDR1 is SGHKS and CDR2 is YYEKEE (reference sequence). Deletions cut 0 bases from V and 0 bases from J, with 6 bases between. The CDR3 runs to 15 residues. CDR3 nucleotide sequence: TGTGCCAGCAGCTTGGATGTTTCGAACACCGGGGAGCTGTTTTTT. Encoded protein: CASSLDVSNTGELFF.

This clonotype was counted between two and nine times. The CDR3, as DNA: TGTGCCAGCAGCCCTAAGACAGGGGGTGGCTACACCTTC. It is translated as CASSPKTGGGYTF. V usage is TRBV12-3 or TRBV12-4 and J usage is TRBJ1-2, with TRBD1 matching over 9 bases. With V trimmed by 6 bases and J by 7 bases, 6 bases remained unmatched. CDR3 size: 13 residues.

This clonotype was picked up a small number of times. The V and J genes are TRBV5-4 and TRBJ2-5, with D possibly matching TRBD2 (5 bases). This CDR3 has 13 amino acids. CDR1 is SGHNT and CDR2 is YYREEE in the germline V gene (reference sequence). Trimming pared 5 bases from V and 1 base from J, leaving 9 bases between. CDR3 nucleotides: TGTGCCAGCAGGGGCGGGCCCCAAGAGACCCAGTACTTC. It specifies CASRGGPQETQYF. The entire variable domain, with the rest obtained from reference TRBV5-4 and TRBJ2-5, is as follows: ETGVTQSPTHLIKTRGQQVTLRCSSQSGHNTVSWYQQALGQGPQFIFQYYREEENGRGNFPPRFSGLQFPNYSSELNVNALELDDSALYLCASRGGPQETQYFGPGTRLLVL.

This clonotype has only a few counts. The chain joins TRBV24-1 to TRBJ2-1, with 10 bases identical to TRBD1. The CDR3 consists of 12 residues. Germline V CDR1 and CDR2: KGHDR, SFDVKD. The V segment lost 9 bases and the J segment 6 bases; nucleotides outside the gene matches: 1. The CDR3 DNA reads TGTGCCACCGGGACAGGGGTCAATGAGCAGTTCTTC. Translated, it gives CATGTGVNEQFF.

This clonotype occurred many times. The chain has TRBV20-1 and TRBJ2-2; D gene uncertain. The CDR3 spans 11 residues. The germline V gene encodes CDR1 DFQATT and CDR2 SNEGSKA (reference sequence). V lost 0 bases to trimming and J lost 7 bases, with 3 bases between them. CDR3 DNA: TGCAGTGCTAGAGAGGGCGGGGAGCTGTTTTTT. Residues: CSAREGGELFF.